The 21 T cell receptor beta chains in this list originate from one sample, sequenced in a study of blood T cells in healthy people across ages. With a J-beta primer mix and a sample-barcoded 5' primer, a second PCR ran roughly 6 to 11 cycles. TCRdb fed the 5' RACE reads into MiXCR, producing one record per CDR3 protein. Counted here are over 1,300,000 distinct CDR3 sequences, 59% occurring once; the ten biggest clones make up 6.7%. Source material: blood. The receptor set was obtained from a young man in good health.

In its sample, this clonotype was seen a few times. For the CDR3, the DNA is TGCAGTGCTAGACCCCCGGACTCCCGAACGCAGTATTTT. Translating it yields CSARPPDSRTQYF. The chain links TRBV20-1 to TRBJ2-3; possibly TRBD2 for D (5 bases). The V end was cut by 2 bases, the J end by 9 bases, with 15 bases between. CDR3 length equals 13 residues. Germline V gene lookup returns CDR1 DFQATT and CDR2 SNEGSKA (reference sequence).

CDR3 coding DNA: TGTGCCAGCTCACCAGGACGGCCTGAAGCTTTCTTT. This gives the protein CASSPGRPEAFF. The chain joins TRBV18 to TRBJ1-1; no clear D. This CDR3 is built from 12 residues. The V gene lost 2 bases and the J gene lost 6 bases, with 7 bases spanning the gap. The germline V gene encodes CDR1 KGHSH and CDR2 LQKENI.

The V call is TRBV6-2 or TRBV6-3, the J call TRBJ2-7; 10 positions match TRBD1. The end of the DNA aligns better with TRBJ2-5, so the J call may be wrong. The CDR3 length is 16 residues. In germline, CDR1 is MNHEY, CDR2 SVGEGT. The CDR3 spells CASRVTDRGAGETQYF. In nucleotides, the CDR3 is TGTGCCAGCAGAGTTACGGACAGGGGGGCCGGAGAGACCCAGTACTTC.

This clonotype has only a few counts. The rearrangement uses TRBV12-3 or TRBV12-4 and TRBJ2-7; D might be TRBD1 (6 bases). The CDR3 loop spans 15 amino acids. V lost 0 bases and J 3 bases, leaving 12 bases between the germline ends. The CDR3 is CASSLADRDNYEQYF. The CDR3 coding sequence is TGTGCCAGCAGTTTAGCCGACCGGGACAACTACGAGCAGTACTTC.

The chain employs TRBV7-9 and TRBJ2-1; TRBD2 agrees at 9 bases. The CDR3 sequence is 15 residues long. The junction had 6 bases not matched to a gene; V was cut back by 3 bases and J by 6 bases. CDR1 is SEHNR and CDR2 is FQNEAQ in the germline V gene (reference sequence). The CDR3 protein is CASSFPRGGPNEQFF. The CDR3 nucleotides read TGTGCCAGCAGCTTCCCGCGGGGGGGCCCCAATGAGCAGTTCTTC.

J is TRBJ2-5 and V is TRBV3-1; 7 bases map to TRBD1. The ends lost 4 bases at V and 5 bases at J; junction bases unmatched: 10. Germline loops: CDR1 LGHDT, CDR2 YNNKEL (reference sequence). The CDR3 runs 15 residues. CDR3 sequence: CASSPETGRRETQYF. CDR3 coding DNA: TGTGCCAGCAGCCCCGAGACAGGGCGTAGGGAGACCCAGTACTTC.

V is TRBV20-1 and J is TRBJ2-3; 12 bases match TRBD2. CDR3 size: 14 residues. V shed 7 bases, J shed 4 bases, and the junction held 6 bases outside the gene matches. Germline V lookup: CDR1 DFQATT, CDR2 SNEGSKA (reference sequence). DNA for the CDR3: TGCAGTGGGCTAGCGGGAGGGAATTCAGATACGCAGTATTTT. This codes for CSGLAGGNSDTQYF.

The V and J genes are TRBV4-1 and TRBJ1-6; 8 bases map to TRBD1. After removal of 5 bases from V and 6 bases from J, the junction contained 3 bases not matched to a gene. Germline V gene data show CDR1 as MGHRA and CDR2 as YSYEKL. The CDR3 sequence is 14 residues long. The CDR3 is CASSADRGNSPLHF. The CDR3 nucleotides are TGCGCCAGCAGCGCCGACAGGGGTAATTCACCCCTCCACTTT.

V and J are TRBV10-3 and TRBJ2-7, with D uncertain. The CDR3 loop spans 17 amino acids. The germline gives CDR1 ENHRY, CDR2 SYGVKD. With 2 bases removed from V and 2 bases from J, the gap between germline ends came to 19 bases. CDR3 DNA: TGTGCCATCAGTGAGATACTATCCGGGTCCCAAGCCTACGAGCAGTACTTC. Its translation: CAISEILSGSQAYEQYF.

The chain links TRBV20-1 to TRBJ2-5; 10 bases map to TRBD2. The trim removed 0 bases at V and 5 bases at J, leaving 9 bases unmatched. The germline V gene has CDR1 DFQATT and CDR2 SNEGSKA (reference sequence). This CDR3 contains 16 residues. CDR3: CSARDPASGGLETQYF. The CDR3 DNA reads TGCAGTGCTAGAGATCCGGCTAGCGGGGGTCTGGAGACCCAGTACTTC.

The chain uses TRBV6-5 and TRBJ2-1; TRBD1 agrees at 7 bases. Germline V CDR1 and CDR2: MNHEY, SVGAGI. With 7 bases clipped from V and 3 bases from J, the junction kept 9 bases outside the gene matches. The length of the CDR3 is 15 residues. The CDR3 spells CASNPTGAHYNEQFF. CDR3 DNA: TGTGCCAGCAATCCCACAGGGGCCCACTACAATGAGCAGTTCTTC.

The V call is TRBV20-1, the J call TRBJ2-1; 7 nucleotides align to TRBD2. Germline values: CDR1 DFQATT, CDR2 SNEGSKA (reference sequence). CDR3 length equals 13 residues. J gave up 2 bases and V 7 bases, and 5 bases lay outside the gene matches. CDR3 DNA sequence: TGCAGTGGCCCGGGAGGAGCCTACAATGAGCAGTTCTTC. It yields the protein CSGPGGAYNEQFF.

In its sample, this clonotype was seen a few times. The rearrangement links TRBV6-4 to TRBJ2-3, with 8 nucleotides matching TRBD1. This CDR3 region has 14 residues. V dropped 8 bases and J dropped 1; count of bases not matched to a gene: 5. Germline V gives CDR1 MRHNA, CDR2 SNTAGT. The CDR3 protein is CASGPGQGTDTQYF. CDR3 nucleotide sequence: TGTGCCAGCGGCCCGGGACAGGGCACAGATACGCAGTATTTT.

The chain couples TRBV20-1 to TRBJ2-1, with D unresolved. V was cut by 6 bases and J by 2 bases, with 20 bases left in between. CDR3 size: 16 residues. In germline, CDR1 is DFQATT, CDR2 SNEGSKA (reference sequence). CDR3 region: CSAPLSEDDPYNEQFF. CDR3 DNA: TGCAGTGCCCCGCTTTCAGAAGACGACCCCTACAATGAGCAGTTCTTC.

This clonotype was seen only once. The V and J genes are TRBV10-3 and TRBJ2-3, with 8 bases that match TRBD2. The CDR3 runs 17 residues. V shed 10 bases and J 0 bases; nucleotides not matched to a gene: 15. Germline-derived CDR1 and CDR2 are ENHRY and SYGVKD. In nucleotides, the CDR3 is TGTGCCACCTTTGGTGCGGGAGGAGTTGGGAGCACAGATACGCAGTATTTT. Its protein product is CATFGAGGVGSTDTQYF.

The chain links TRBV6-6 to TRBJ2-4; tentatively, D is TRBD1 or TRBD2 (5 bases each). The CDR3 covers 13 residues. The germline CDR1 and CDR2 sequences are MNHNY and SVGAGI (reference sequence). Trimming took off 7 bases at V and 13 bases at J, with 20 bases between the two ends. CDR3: CASTNFVTRGQYF. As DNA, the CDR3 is TGTGCCAGCACTAATTTCGTGACGAGGGGCCAGTACTTC.

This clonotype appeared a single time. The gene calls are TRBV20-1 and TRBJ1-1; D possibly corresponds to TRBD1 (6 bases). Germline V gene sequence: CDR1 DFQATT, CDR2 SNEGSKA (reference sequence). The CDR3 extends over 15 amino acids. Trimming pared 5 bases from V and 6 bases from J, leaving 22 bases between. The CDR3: CSAWAPGHRGAEAFF. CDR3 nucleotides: TGCAGTGCTTGGGCCCCGGGACATCGAGGGGCTGAAGCTTTCTTT.

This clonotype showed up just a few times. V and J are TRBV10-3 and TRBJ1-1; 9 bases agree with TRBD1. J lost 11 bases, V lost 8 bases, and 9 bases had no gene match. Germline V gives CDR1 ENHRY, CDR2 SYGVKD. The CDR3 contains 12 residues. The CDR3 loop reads CAIGTGFVRAFF. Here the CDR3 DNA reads TGTGCCATCGGGACAGGGTTTGTGCGGGCTTTCTTT.

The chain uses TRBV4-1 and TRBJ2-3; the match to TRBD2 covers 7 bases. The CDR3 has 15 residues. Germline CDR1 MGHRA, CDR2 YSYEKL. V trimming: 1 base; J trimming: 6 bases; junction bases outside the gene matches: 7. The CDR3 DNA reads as TGCGCCAGCAGCCAAGTCCTAGCGGTTACGGATACGCAGTATTTT. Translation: CASSQVLAVTDTQYF.

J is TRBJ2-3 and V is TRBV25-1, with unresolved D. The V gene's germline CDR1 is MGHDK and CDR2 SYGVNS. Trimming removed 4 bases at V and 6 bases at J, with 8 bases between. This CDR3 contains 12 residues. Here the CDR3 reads CASSGPRDTQYF. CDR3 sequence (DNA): TGTGCCAGCAGTGGCCCTCGGGATACGCAGTATTTT.

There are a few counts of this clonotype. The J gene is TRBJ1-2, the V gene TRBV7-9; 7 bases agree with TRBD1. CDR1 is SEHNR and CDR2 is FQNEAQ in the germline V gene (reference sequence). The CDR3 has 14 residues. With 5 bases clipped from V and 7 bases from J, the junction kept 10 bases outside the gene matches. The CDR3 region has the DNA TGTGCCAGCAGCGCTCCCCTCACAGGGGTTGGCTACACCTTC. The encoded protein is CASSAPLTGVGYTF.